Listed here are 2 T cell receptor beta chains from one sample, sequenced in a study of low-dose radiotherapy and immunotherapy resistance in tumors. Primers used for first-strand cDNA, a TRAV- and TRBV-specific set, covered both alpha and beta chains. The authors ran around 20 PCR cycles to amplify TCRs with a constant-region primer and V-primer adapter. TCRdb analysed the reads with MiXCR anew, one entry per CDR3 protein. Of 35,000 to 50,000 distinct CDR3 sequences listed, about 25% are singletons. Time point defined: after trial treatment. Documented treatment: LDRT plus nivolumab, ipilimumab, low-dose cyclophosphamide and aspirin (RACIN trial). The sequencing used PBMCs, collected after low-dose radiotherapy plus immunotherapy. All receptors derive from a male donor with prostate cancer.

This clonotype was observed many times. This chain connects TRBV2 to TRBJ2-1, with 7 bases fitting TRBD1. CDR1 is SNHLY and CDR2 is FYNNEI in the germline V gene. The CDR3 covers 16 residues. The V and J ends lost 6 bases and 0 bases, in that order; junction bases with no gene match: 8. CDR3 coding DNA: TGTGCCAGCAGCGACGACAGGGTTCTCTCCTACAATGAGCAGTTCTTC. Amino acids: CASSDDRVLSYNEQFF.

This clonotype was detected ten times or more. This chain joins TRBV20-1 and TRBJ1-5, with 9 bases that match TRBD1. This CDR3 region has 13 residues. CDR1 DFQATT and CDR2 SNEGSKA come from the germline V gene (reference sequence). The ends lost 6 bases at V and 4 bases at J; junction bases unmatched: 4. CDR3 DNA sequence: TGCAGTGCGAGACAGGGGGTAAATCAGCCCCAGCATTTT. Its translation: CSARQGVNQPQHF.